Below, 10 T cell receptor beta chains from the same sample are listed, as sequenced in a study of a mutant IDH1 vaccine in newly diagnosed glioma. Time point in this sample: week 11, during vaccination. Every vaccination contained 300 ug of the mutant IDH1 20-mer peptide and was paired with topical imiquimod. These receptors are not linked to any known antigen. TCRdb's table, derived via immunoSEQ multiplex PCR, lists solely in-frame clones and lacks some. Of 100,000 to 150,000 clones listed, about 82% are singletons. Sequences were derived from PBMCs, sampled from a glioma patient whose treatment included an IDH1 peptide vaccine. The receptor set was obtained from a man aged 35 to 55 with glioma.

The V gene is TRBV29-1, the J gene TRBJ1-2; no clear D gene. V shed 1 base and J shed 3 bases, with 9 bases lying between them. Germline V gives CDR1 SQVTM, CDR2 ANQGSEA. The CDR3 length is 13 residues. The CDR3 reads CSVEVASHYGYTF. CDR3 coding DNA: TGCAGCGTTGAAGTGGCGTCTCACTATGGCTACACCTTC. The full variable domain, its missing parts supplied by reference TRBV29-1 and TRBJ1-2, is SAVISQKPSRDICQRGTSLTIQCQVDSQVTMMFWYRQQPGQSLTLIATANQGSEATYESGFVIDKFPISRPNLTFSTLTVSNMSPEDSSIYLCSVEVASHYGYTFGSGTRLTVV.

The chain joins TRBV5-6 to TRBJ1-2; 8 bases agree with TRBD1. CDR3 length: 15 residues. V lost 3 bases, J lost 0 bases, and 4 bases stayed unmatched. CDR1 and CDR2 from the germline V gene are SGHDT and YYEEEE. The CDR3 DNA reads TGTGCCAGCAGCTCGACAGGGGTAGCTAACTATGGCTACACCTTC. As protein: CASSSTGVANYGYTF.

V gene TRBV19 combines with J gene TRBJ1-1; D is unclear. This CDR3 comprises 13 residues. Germline V gives CDR1 LNHDA, CDR2 SQIVND (reference sequence). Trimming stripped 6 bases from V and 1 base from J, with 9 bases between. The CDR3 DNA reads as TGTGCCAGTAGGACCCTACAGAACACTGAAGCTTTCTTT. The encoded protein is CASRTLQNTEAFF.

The rearrangement uses TRBV23-1 and TRBJ1-2; TRBD1 agrees at 7 bases. TRBV23-1 is reported as an ORF; its role is uncertain. V gave up 0 bases and J gave up 4 bases; unmatched junction bases: 2. CDR3 length: 14 amino acids. CDR3 in amino acids: CASSQSEGAYGYTF. The DNA for the CDR3 is TGCGCCAGCAGTCAATCAGAGGGGGCCTATGGCTACACCTTC.

The V gene is TRBV10-3, the J gene TRBJ2-3, with 8 positions matching TRBD1. Looked up from germline, CDR1 is ENHRY and CDR2 is SYGVKD. V dropped 11 bases and J dropped 3; count of bases not matched to a gene: 7. The CDR3 runs to 13 residues. CDR3 loop: CAARTGLTDTQYF. In DNA form, the CDR3 reads TGTGCCGCCAGGACAGGGCTAACAGATACGCAGTATTTT.

This clone was picked up one time. V usage is TRBV4-1 and J usage is TRBJ2-7; 9 positions agree with TRBD1. The ends lost 11 bases at V and 3 bases at J; junction bases unmatched: 11. The CDR3 is 14 residues long. Germline-derived CDR1 and CDR2 are MGHRA and YSYEKL. The CDR3 sequence: CASGADRGGYEQYF. As DNA, the CDR3 is TGCGCCTCGGGGGCGGACAGGGGCGGCTACGAGCAGTACTTC.

This rearrangement joins TRBV5-5 to TRBJ2-3; TRBD2 is a possible D gene (5 bases). CDR3 length: 14 residues. Trimming removed 3 bases at V and 4 bases at J, with 12 bases between. Germline values: CDR1 SGHKS, CDR2 YYEKEE (reference sequence). In DNA, the CDR3 is TGTGCCAGCAGCTGGGAGATCTTGGCAGATACGCAGTATTTT. Translation: CASSWEILADTQYF.

The rearrangement joins TRBV10-1 to TRBJ1-6; 7 positions match TRBD1. J gave up 5 bases and V 2 bases, and 12 bases lay outside the gene matches. The germline gives CDR1 WNHNN, CDR2 SYGVQD (reference sequence). CDR3 length: 18 amino acids. The CDR3 DNA reads as TGCGCCAGCAGTGAGCCTGGGGGGGGCCAGGGGGATAATTCACCCCTCCACTTT. This translates into CASSEPGGGQGDNSPLHF.

Worth noting for this clone: The sample carries other DNA sequences with the same CDR3. The chain combines TRBV18 with TRBJ2-3, with unresolved D. This CDR3 has 13 residues. Germline loops: CDR1 KGHSH, CDR2 LQKENI. Deletions cut 0 bases from V and 0 bases from J, with 1 base between. CDR3 bases: TGTGCCAGCTCACCACCGAGCACAGATACGCAGTATTTT. Amino acid sequence: CASSPPSTDTQYF.

The V call is TRBV7-6, the J call TRBJ2-7; the D gene is possibly TRBD1 (6 bases). This CDR3 is 14 amino acids long. Germline V gives CDR1 SGHVS, CDR2 FNYEAQ. Trimming shortened V by 1 base and J by 6 bases, and 13 bases separated the two germline ends. The CDR3: CASSLERQGSEQYF. The CDR3 nucleotides are TGTGCCAGCAGCTTAGAGCGGCAGGGGAGCGAGCAGTACTTC.